This T cell receptor (beta chain) was profiled in a study of T cells expressing NK-cell markers. Germline V lookup: CDR1 SEHNR, CDR2 FQNEAQ (reference sequence). The CDR3 runs to 12 residues. TCRdb reprocessed the 5' RACE reads, with one entry per CDR3 protein and no DNA. The specimen's table records some 440,000 distinct CDR3 sequences. Sequencing was carried out using blood T cells: a sorted CD56 or NKG2C T cell subset, CD4+ or CD8+ T cells, or bulk PBMC T cells (not recorded which). V and J are TRBV7-9 and TRBJ2-4; TCRdb's assignment of TRBD1 cannot be checked, as there is no DNA. The TCR originated in a woman aged 50 to 60 in good health. Here the CDR3 reads CASSLDSLGQYF. Drawing the rest from reference TRBV7-9 and TRBJ2-4, the complete variable domain is DTGVSQNPRHKITKRGQNVTFRCDPISEHNRLYWYRQTLGQGPEFLTYFQNEAQLEKSRLLSDRFSAERPKGSFSTLEIQRTEQGDSAMYLCASSLDSLGQYFGAGTRLSVL.